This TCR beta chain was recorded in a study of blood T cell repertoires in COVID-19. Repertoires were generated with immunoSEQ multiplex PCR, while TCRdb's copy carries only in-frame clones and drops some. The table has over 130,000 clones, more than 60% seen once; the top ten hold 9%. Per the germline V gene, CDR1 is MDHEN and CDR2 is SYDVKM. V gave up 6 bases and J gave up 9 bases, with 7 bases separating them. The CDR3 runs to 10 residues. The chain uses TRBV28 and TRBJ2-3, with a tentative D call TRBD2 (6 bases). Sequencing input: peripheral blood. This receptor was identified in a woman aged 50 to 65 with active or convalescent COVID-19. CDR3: CASSGRTQYF. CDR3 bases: TGTGCCAGCAGCGGGAGAACGCAGTATTTT.